These 28 T cell receptor beta chains share one sample of origin, sequenced in a study of identical twins. TCRdb recomputed calls from the 5' RACE reads with MiXCR, one row per CDR3 protein. The repertoire has over 600,000 distinct CDR3 sequences, 21% of them found once; the top ten carry 4% to 4.5%. A further study also used this sample, focusing on T cells expressing NK-cell markers.

Material: PBMCs. These receptors all stem from a woman between 18 and 29 years old in good health.

This clonotype was observed many times. This CDR3 is CASTPGSGKTQYF. CDR3 in DNA: TGTGCCAGCACCCCAGGATCGGGAAAGACCCAGTACTTC. V is TRBV3-1 and J is TRBJ2-5; the D gene is possibly TRBD2 (5 bases). Germline V CDR1 and CDR2: LGHDT, YNNKEL (reference sequence). V lost 7 bases, J lost 6 bases, and 15 bases lay in between. The CDR3 consists of 13 residues.

This clonotype was detected only once. The gene calls are TRBV4-3 and TRBJ2-5, with 12 bases matching TRBD2. With V trimmed by 0 bases and J by 6 bases, 8 bases remained unmatched. From germline, CDR1 is LGHNA and CDR2 YSLEER. The CDR3 sequence is 17 residues long. This chain's CDR3 is CASSQDALAGGAKTQYF. CDR3 in DNA: TGCGCCAGCAGCCAAGATGCTCTAGCGGGAGGGGCAAAGACCCAGTACTTC.

This clonotype was found a few times. This sequence joins TRBV7-9 and TRBJ2-4, with TRBD1 as a possible D gene (6 bases). The CDR3 sequence is 14 residues long. CDR1 and CDR2 from the germline V gene are SEHNR and FQNEAQ (reference sequence). V was trimmed by 6 bases and J by 3 bases, leaving 12 bases between them. In DNA, the CDR3 is TGTGCCAGCAGTGGACAGACAATCAAAAACATTCAGTACTTC. Encoded protein: CASSGQTIKNIQYF.

The table lists this clonotype with a few counts. The chain links TRBV5-6 to TRBJ2-3; D perhaps matches TRBD1 (6 bases). Germline V lookup: CDR1 SGHDT, CDR2 YYEEEE. V lost 3 bases, J lost 1 base, and 9 bases lay in between. This CDR3 region has 14 residues. The CDR3 region is CASSWRQGTDTQYF. The CDR3 DNA follows: TGTGCCAGCAGCTGGAGACAGGGCACAGATACGCAGTATTTT. The whole variable domain, remainder taken from reference TRBV5-6 and TRBJ2-3, is DAGVTQSPTHLIKTRGQQVTLRCSPKSGHDTVSWYQQALGQGPQFIFQYYEEEERQRGNFPDRFSGHQFPNYSSELNVNALLLGDSALYLCASSWRQGTDTQYFGPGTRLTVL.

This clonotype showed up just a few times. CDR3 sequence: CSASPQRVSYEQYF. In DNA, the CDR3 is TGCAGTGCTAGCCCCCAGCGGGTTTCCTACGAGCAGTACTTC. This chain links TRBV20-1 with TRBJ2-7; tentative D call: TRBD2 (6 bases). The germline gives CDR1 DFQATT, CDR2 SNEGSKA (reference sequence). Trimming removed 3 bases at V and 1 base at J, with 13 bases between. This CDR3 has 14 amino acids.

This clonotype was seen a few times. V usage is TRBV10-3 and J usage is TRBJ2-5; possible D gene TRBD1, 5 bases. V lost 2 bases, J lost 5 bases, and 9 bases lay in between. The CDR3 totals 13 residues. The V gene's germline CDR1 is ENHRY and CDR2 SYGVKD. The CDR3, as DNA: TGTGCCATCAGTGAGGGGGCTTGGGAGACCCAGTACTTC. It encodes CAISEGAWETQYF.

The rearrangement links TRBV29-1 to TRBJ2-3; D ambiguous. The CDR3 runs to 15 residues. CDR1 is SQVTM and CDR2 is ANQGSEA in the germline V gene. Trimming shortened V by 6 bases and J by 1 base, and 17 bases separated the two germline ends. DNA for the CDR3: TGCAGCGTGCCAAGAGGTCCGATCCGCACAGATACGCAGTATTTT. This gives the protein CSVPRGPIRTDTQYF.

This clonotype appeared many times. The CDR3 spells CASSFQVGVTGYTF. The CDR3 DNA is TGTGCCAGCAGTTTCCAAGTTGGAGTCACGGGCTACACCTTC. V and J are TRBV12-3 or TRBV12-4 and TRBJ1-2; no clear D gene. Trimming shortened V by 3 bases and J by 8 bases, and 16 bases separated the two germline ends. The CDR3 loop spans 14 amino acids.

A few counts support this clonotype. The V gene is TRBV12-3 or TRBV12-4, the J gene TRBJ2-1, with D possibly matching TRBD2 (6 bases). V dropped 2 bases and J dropped 10 bases, with 9 bases sitting between them. The CDR3 spans 12 residues. CDR3 region: CASSLTREEQFF. CDR3 bases: TGTGCCAGCAGTTTAACTCGGGAGGAGCAGTTCTTC.

This chain connects TRBV23-1 to TRBJ2-7, with unresolved D. TRBV23-1 is an open reading frame, and its role is uncertain. This CDR3 contains 15 residues. V lost 11 bases, J lost 1 base, and 21 bases lay in between. CDR3 loop: CARANSPPRSYEQYF. CDR3 in DNA: TGCGCCCGGGCCAACAGTCCTCCCAGGTCCTACGAGCAGTACTTC.

This clonotype was seen a handful of times. The CDR3 bases are TGTGCCAGCAGCACGGGACTAGCGGGGGTGGATACGCAGTATTTT. The encoded protein is CASSTGLAGVDTQYF. The chain joins TRBV7-3 to TRBJ2-3; the match to TRBD2 covers 14 bases. The CDR3 has 15 residues. The germline gives CDR1 SGHTA, CDR2 FQGTGA. V shed 5 bases, J shed 6 bases, and the junction held 4 bases outside the gene matches.

This rearrangement joins TRBV5-1 to TRBJ2-7; D is unclear. V was trimmed by 3 bases and J by 5 bases, leaving 9 bases between them. The CDR3 has 12 residues. CDR1 is SGHRS and CDR2 is YFSETQ in the germline V gene. The CDR3 is CASSSIGHEQYF. CDR3 nucleotide sequence: TGCGCCAGCAGCTCCATTGGCCACGAGCAGTACTTC. Together with reference TRBV5-1 and TRBJ2-7, the CDR3 gives the full variable domain: KAGVTQTPRYLIKTRGQQVTLSCSPISGHRSVSWYQQTPGQGLQFLFEYFSETQRNKGNFPGRFSGRQFSNSRSEMNVSTLELGDSALYLCASSSIGHEQYFGPGTRLTVT.

This clonotype came up once. The chain links TRBV7-9 to TRBJ1-1; no firm D call. The length of the CDR3 is 14 residues. Trimming removed 7 bases from V and 1 base from J, with 13 bases in between. From germline, CDR1 is SEHNR and CDR2 FQNEAQ (reference sequence). The CDR3 DNA reads as TGTGCCAGCACTTGGGGTATTCCGAACACTGAAGCTTTCTTT. The encoded protein is CASTWGIPNTEAFF.

The chain links TRBV6-5 to TRBJ2-1; 7 nucleotides align to TRBD2. This CDR3 is built from 17 residues. The germline V gene encodes CDR1 MNHEY and CDR2 SVGAGI. The ends lost 0 bases at V and 3 bases at J; junction bases unmatched: 8. CDR3 amino acids: CASSYSRAGSGYNEQFF. DNA for the CDR3: TGTGCCAGCAGTTACTCGAGAGCGGGATCTGGCTACAATGAGCAGTTCTTC.

V is TRBV5-6 and J is TRBJ2-1; 16 bases align to TRBD2. The CDR3 is 19 amino acids. J lost 5 bases, V lost 4 bases, and 12 bases had no gene match. Looked up from germline, CDR1 is SGHDT and CDR2 is YYEEEE. The CDR3 DNA sequence: TGTGCCAGCAGCCCACCTCCGGGACTAGCGGGGGGGAGGCACAATGAGCAGTTCTTC. This translates into CASSPPPGLAGGRHNEQFF.

This clonotype has a count of ten or more. V is TRBV12-3 or TRBV12-4 and J is TRBJ2-2; D is undetermined. Trimming left V 3 bases short and J 6 bases short, with 5 bases between. The CDR3 contains 12 residues. The CDR3 is CASSFAAGELFF. CDR3 coding DNA: TGTGCCAGCAGTTTCGCTGCCGGGGAGCTGTTTTTT.

This clonotype has only a few counts. The genes are TRBV9 and TRBJ2-3; D remains unclear. The CDR3 extends over 15 amino acids. CDR1 and CDR2 from the germline V gene are SGDLS and YYNGEE. V was shortened by 4 bases and J by 2 bases, with 14 bases between the two germline ends. CDR3 region: CASSLRTAATDTQYF. CDR3 nucleotides: TGTGCCAGCAGCCTCAGGACGGCAGCCACAGATACGCAGTATTTT.

This clonotype has more than one count but fewer than ten. V gene TRBV2 combines with J gene TRBJ2-7, with a weak D call TRBD2 (5 bases). Germline lookup yields CDR1 SNHLY and CDR2 FYNNEI. The CDR3 extends over 14 amino acids. Trimming pared 2 bases from V and 4 bases from J, leaving 12 bases between. The CDR3 bases are TGTGCCAGCAGTGAATGGGGAGATGAGTACGAGCAGTACTTC. Translation: CASSEWGDEYEQYF.

The CDR3 DNA reads as TGTGCCACCCGACGGGGTCCGCAAGAGACCCAGTACTTC. Amino acids: CATRRGPQETQYF. The V call is TRBV15, the J call TRBJ2-5; possible D gene TRBD2, 5 bases. Looked up from germline, CDR1 is LNHNV and CDR2 is YYDKDF (reference sequence). The CDR3 extends over 13 amino acids. Between the trimmed V and J ends, which lost 8 bases and 2 bases, there was a span of 12 bases.

A note on this clonotype: Germline is not matched at one junction end, which may reflect a read error. The gene calls are TRBV12-3 or TRBV12-4 and TRBJ2-1; no definite D call. This CDR3 is built from 12 residues. CDR3 coding DNA: TGTGCCAGCAGTTTATTAGGCAATGGGCAGTTCTTC. It yields the protein CASSLLGNGQFF.

The CDR3 reads CASSGQPGAGTEAFF. CDR3 coding DNA: TGTGCCAGCAGTGGCCAACCGGGTGCGGGCACTGAAGCTTTCTTT. V and J are TRBV6-4 and TRBJ1-1; D remains ambiguous. V gave up 4 bases and J gave up 4 bases, with 16 bases separating them. CDR3 length: 15 amino acids. CDR1 MRHNA and CDR2 SNTAGT come from the germline V gene.

The chain joins TRBV30 to TRBJ2-7, with D perhaps TRBD1 (5 bases). Per the germline V gene, CDR1 is GTSNPN and CDR2 is SVGIG (reference sequence). This CDR3 has 12 residues. V was cut by 0 bases and J by 3 bases, with 6 bases left in between. The CDR3 sequence is CAWSVGVYEQYF. The CDR3 nucleotides read TGTGCCTGGAGTGTAGGGGTCTACGAGCAGTACTTC. Complete variable domain (other parts from reference TRBV30 and TRBJ2-7): SQTIHQWPATLVQPVGSPLSLECTVEGTSNPNLYWYRQAAGRGLQLLFYSVGIGQISSEVPQNLSASRPQDRQFILSSKKLLLSDSGFYLCAWSVGVYEQYFGPGTRLTVT.

The chain couples TRBV6-1 to TRBJ1-5; D remains unclear. Germline V CDR1 and CDR2: MNHNS, SASEGT. CDR3 length: 15 amino acids. Trimming stripped 7 bases from V and 0 bases from J, with 13 bases between. The CDR3 region is CASKSAPYSNQPQHF. The CDR3 DNA is TGTGCCAGCAAATCCGCTCCTTATAGCAATCAGCCCCAGCATTTT.

This clonotype has only a few counts. J is TRBJ1-5 and V is TRBV27, with D unclear. This CDR3 is 15 amino acids long. CDR1 and CDR2 from the germline V gene are MNHEY and SMNVEV (reference sequence). V was shortened by 2 bases and J by 2 bases, with 10 bases between the two germline ends. As DNA, the CDR3 is TGTGCCAGCAGTTTACTTCCGGGTGGCAATCAGCCCCAGCATTTT. The encoded protein is CASSLLPGGNQPQHF.

The chain combines TRBV9 with TRBJ2-1, with D maybe TRBD2 (6 bases). Germline CDR1 is SGDLS and CDR2 is YYNGEE. V lost 0 bases to trimming and J lost 4 bases, with 11 bases between them. This CDR3 comprises 15 residues. The CDR3 nucleotides read TGTGCCAGCAGCGTAGGATTAGCGGAGTACAATGAGCAGTTCTTC. Translating gives CASSVGLAEYNEQFF.

This clonotype came up a few times. The chain recombines TRBV20-1 with TRBJ1-1, with 7 bases fitting TRBD1. There are 13 residues in the CDR3. V lost 3 bases and J lost 4; bases outside the gene matches: 5. Germline CDR1 DFQATT, CDR2 SNEGSKA (reference sequence). The CDR3 is CSARGTVGTEAFF. The CDR3, as DNA: TGCAGTGCTAGGGGGACAGTGGGCACTGAAGCTTTCTTT.

This clonotype was found a few times. This chain uses TRBV5-6 with TRBJ1-4, with 9 bases aligning to TRBD1. The V gene's germline CDR1 is SGHDT and CDR2 YYEEEE. The CDR3 totals 14 residues. V shed 2 bases and J 8 bases; nucleotides not matched to a gene: 4. CDR3 in amino acids: CASSFGTGIEKLFF. The CDR3 region has the DNA TGTGCCAGCAGCTTCGGGACAGGGATAGAAAAACTGTTTTTT. The variable domain in full, completed from reference TRBV5-6 and TRBJ1-4, reads DAGVTQSPTHLIKTRGQQVTLRCSPKSGHDTVSWYQQALGQGPQFIFQYYEEEERQRGNFPDRFSGHQFPNYSSELNVNALLLGDSALYLCASSFGTGIEKLFFGSGTQLSVL.

In its sample, this clonotype was seen many times. The V gene is TRBV20-1, the J gene TRBJ1-5; TRBD1 might be the D (5 bases). This CDR3 is built from 14 residues. Germline-derived CDR1 and CDR2 are DFQATT and SNEGSKA (reference sequence). The V and J ends lost 2 bases and 5 bases respectively, with 13 bases between them. The CDR3 sequence is CSARKQDGHQPQHF. For the CDR3, the DNA is TGCAGTGCTAGAAAACAGGACGGACATCAGCCCCAGCATTTT.